The TCR beta chain described here comes from a study of T cell repertoires in cytomegalovirus infection. TCRdb passed the reads through MiXCR, listing each CDR3 protein once. The data hold 510,000 or so distinct CDR3 sequences, with around 27% observed a single time. CDR1 MNHEY and CDR2 SMNVEV come from the germline V gene (reference sequence). CDR3 length: 12 amino acids. Trimming left V 1 base short and J 8 bases short, with 8 bases between. The V call is TRBV27, the J call TRBJ1-1, with D hard to call. The sample consisted of PBMCs. The receptor comes from a human donor in good health (CMV status not recorded). Some clones in this sample may be carry-over from other donors' samples. DNA for the CDR3: TGTGCCAGCAGTTTATATGGCAGGGAAGCTTTCTTT. Encoded protein: CASSLYGREAFF.